Below, 16 T cell receptor beta chains from the same sample are listed, as sequenced in a study of neurological immune-mediated disorders. TCRdb processed the 5' RACE reads anew with MiXCR; each CDR3 protein has one entry. The repertoire holds roughly 65,000 distinct CDR3 sequences, with roughly 5% as singletons. Sequenced sample: PBMCs. These receptor sequences come from a human donor with multiple sclerosis. The donor label of this sample is uncertain.

This clonotype was seen ten or more times. J is TRBJ2-2 and V is TRBV5-1; D may correspond to TRBD1 or TRBD2 (5 bases each). Germline assignment: CDR1 SGHRS and CDR2 YFSETQ. The CDR3 runs 13 residues. With 2 bases removed from V and 7 bases from J, the gap between germline ends came to 9 bases. The CDR3 protein is CASSLRGDGELFF. CDR3 nucleotide sequence: TGCGCCAGCAGCTTAAGAGGGGACGGGGAGCTGTTTTTT.

This clonotype was seen ten or more times. The rearrangement joins TRBV10-3 to TRBJ1-5, with D uncertain. This CDR3 comprises 13 residues. Germline assignment: CDR1 ENHRY and CDR2 SYGVKD. Trimming removed 7 bases at V and 5 bases at J, with 12 bases between. CDR3 bases: TGTGCCATCACCCCAGGCTCAGATCAGCCCCAGCATTTT. Translation gives CAITPGSDQPQHF.

In its sample, this clonotype was seen many times. The chain combines TRBV10-3 with TRBJ2-5; 11 bases align to TRBD2. Germline CDR1 ENHRY, CDR2 SYGVKD. This CDR3 contains 15 residues. Germline trimming cut 0 bases from V and 5 bases from J; bases unmatched to any gene: 2. Written as DNA, the CDR3 is TGTGCCATCAGTGAGTCTACTAGCGGGGGTGAGACCCAGTACTTC. Its translation is CAISESTSGGETQYF.

This clonotype was picked up many times. The rearrangement uses TRBV5-1 and TRBJ1-1; possibly TRBD1 for D (5 bases). The CDR3 spans 14 residues. The V end lost 4 bases, the J end lost 3 bases, and 13 bases lay between the germline ends. Germline CDR1 reads SGHRS; CDR2 reads YFSETQ. The CDR3 sequence is CASSPYSGDTEAFF. The CDR3 nucleotides are TGCGCCAGCAGCCCCTACTCGGGGGACACTGAAGCTTTCTTT.

This clonotype was recorded at least ten times. This chain links TRBV9 with TRBJ1-1; TRBD1 is a possible D gene (6 bases). The germline V gene encodes CDR1 SGDLS and CDR2 YYNGEE. The CDR3 loop spans 15 amino acids. V lost 6 bases to trimming and J lost 1 base, with 16 bases between them. In DNA form, the CDR3 reads TGTGCCAGCACTGCCGGCCGGGACAAGAACACTGAAGCTTTCTTT. This sequence encodes CASTAGRDKNTEAFF.

This clonotype was seen ten or more times. The rearrangement links TRBV29-1 to TRBJ2-1; D gene ambiguous. The CDR3 loop spans 12 amino acids. The V gene's germline CDR1 is SQVTM and CDR2 ANQGSEA. V was trimmed by 6 bases and J by 0 bases, leaving 6 bases between them. The CDR3 DNA follows: TGCAGCGTCGACAACTCCTACAATGAGCAGTTCTTC. It yields the protein CSVDNSYNEQFF.

Ten or more counts support this clonotype. This chain connects TRBV20-1 to TRBJ1-1; 8 bases align to TRBD1. V shed 5 bases and J 1 base; nucleotides not matched to a gene: 3. CDR3 size: 13 residues. Germline CDR1 DFQATT, CDR2 SNEGSKA (reference sequence). The CDR3 coding sequence is TGCAGTGCTTTGGACAGGGAGAACACTGAAGCTTTCTTT. Translated, it gives CSALDRENTEAFF.

This clonotype showed up many times. The chain links TRBV20-1 to TRBJ2-7; D remains ambiguous. Trimming cost V 0 bases and J 0 bases, with 9 bases left between them. The CDR3 extends over 14 amino acids. Germline V gives CDR1 DFQATT, CDR2 SNEGSKA (reference sequence). The CDR3 DNA reads TGCAGTGCTAGAGATCGCAGATACTCCTACGAGCAGTACTTC. Translation: CSARDRRYSYEQYF.

This clonotype was found many times. The genes are TRBV20-1 and TRBJ1-1, with 7 bases lining up with TRBD1. The length of the CDR3 is 13 residues. Losses at the gene ends were 4 bases for V and 2 bases for J; bases not matched to a gene: 4. Per germline, CDR1 DFQATT and CDR2 SNEGSKA (reference sequence). CDR3 in DNA: TGCAGTGCTAAAGACAGGGTAAACACTGAAGCTTTCTTT. The encoded protein is CSAKDRVNTEAFF.

The table lists this clonotype with many counts. The V gene is TRBV9, the J gene TRBJ2-2; D is unresolved. Germline lookup yields CDR1 SGDLS and CDR2 YYNGEE. The CDR3 loop spans 13 amino acids. Trimming took 4 bases from V and 6 from J, leaving 10 bases between them. DNA for the CDR3: TGTGCCAGCAGCCCCGTTTTTTCCGGGGAGCTGTTTTTT. Its protein is CASSPVFSGELFF. Filled out from reference TRBV9 and TRBJ2-2, the complete variable domain reads DSGVTQTPKHLITATGQRVTLRCSPRSGDLSVYWYQQSLDQGLQFLIQYYNGEERAKGNILERFSAQQFPDLHSELNLSSLELGDSALYFCASSPVFSGELFFGEGSRLTVL.

The gene calls are TRBV15 and TRBJ1-2; TRBD1 matches 9 bases. Per the germline V gene, CDR1 is LNHNV and CDR2 is YYDKDF (reference sequence). V was clipped by 4 bases and J by 4 bases; unmatched bases: 13. CDR3 size: 17 residues. The CDR3 sequence is CATSTGRQGGRVYGYTF. As DNA, the CDR3 is TGTGCCACCAGCACAGGCCGACAGGGGGGCCGAGTCTATGGCTACACCTTC.

The gene calls are TRBV18 and TRBJ2-1, with 8 nucleotides matching TRBD2. The CDR3 sequence is 15 residues long. Germline CDR1 KGHSH, CDR2 LQKENI. After removal of 6 bases from V and 7 bases from J, the junction contained 11 bases not matched to a gene. The CDR3 bases are TGTGCCAGCTCTCCGAGGAGCGGGGGACAAAATGAGCAGTTCTTC. Protein product: CASSPRSGGQNEQFF.

This clonotype has at least ten counts. This sequence joins TRBV20-1 and TRBJ2-2; D gene ambiguous. Trimming shortened V by 5 bases and J by 5 bases, and 9 bases separated the two germline ends. The CDR3 has 12 residues. Germline V gene lookup returns CDR1 DFQATT and CDR2 SNEGSKA (reference sequence). This CDR3 is CSASRGTGELFF. Here the CDR3 DNA reads TGCAGTGCTTCCCGTGGAACCGGGGAGCTGTTTTTT.

This clonotype was observed a handful of times. The chain combines TRBV20-1 with TRBJ2-3; no definite D call. CDR1 DFQATT and CDR2 SNEGSKA come from the germline V gene (reference sequence). Trimming removed 3 bases at V and 6 bases at J, with 7 bases between. The CDR3 has 11 residues. The CDR3, as DNA: TGCAGTGCTAGGGGGTGGGATACGCAGTATTTT. Its protein is CSARGWDTQYF.

This clonotype was recorded many times. The rearrangement links TRBV7-3 to TRBJ1-1; D is uncertain. The CDR3 consists of 14 residues. The germline V and J ends were trimmed by 4 bases and 2 bases, with 11 bases remaining between them. Germline CDR1 SGHTA, CDR2 FQGTGA. CDR3 sequence: CASSSRDGNTEAFF. The CDR3 DNA reads as TGTGCCAGCAGCTCCCGTGACGGTAACACTGAAGCTTTCTTT. The full variable domain, its missing parts supplied by reference TRBV7-3 and TRBJ1-1, is GAGVSQTPSNKVTEKGKYVELRCDPISGHTALYWYRQSLGQGPEFLIYFQGTGAADDSGLPNDRFFAVRPEGSVSTLKIQRTERGDSAVYLCASSSRDGNTEAFFGQGTRLTVV.

This clonotype has a count of ten or more. The gene calls are TRBV5-1 and TRBJ2-3; possibly TRBD1 for D (6 bases). Germline CDR1 and CDR2: SGHRS and YFSETQ. The CDR3 loop spans 15 amino acids. V was clipped by 5 bases and J by 0 bases, with 13 bases between them. In DNA form, the CDR3 reads TGCGCCAGCAGACCCCAGGGGCCTAGCACAGATACGCAGTATTTT. Protein sequence: CASRPQGPSTDTQYF.